This entry describes one T cell receptor (beta chain). Antigen: not known. These data belong to a study of naive and memory T cell subsets. Broader study findings: Clonotypes here are unpaired alpha or beta chain sequences. Expression changes during T cell differentiation may affect RNA-based TCR counts.

This CDR3 contains 16 residues. V lost 3 bases and J lost 0, with 11 bases in between. The germline gives CDR1 SGHTA, CDR2 FQGNSA. An equimolar mix of two oligonucleotides served as the beta constant-region primer for TRBC1 and TRBC2. TCRdb ran MiXCR on the UMI-ligation and nested PCR reads and lists one entry per CDR3 protein. The sample lists about 85,000 distinct CDR3 sequences, 10% to 15% occurring once. CD8 T cells were positively selected from what remained after CD4 positive selection. The V and J genes are TRBV7-2 and TRBJ1-4; no reliable D call. Sequencing input: central memory CD4+ T cells from blood. The TCR was taken from a human donor in good health. The CDR3 DNA is TGTGCCAGCAGCTTTAATAGCCCTCCAACTAATGAAAAACTGTTTTTT. Its protein product is CASSFNSPPTNEKLFF.